A selection of T cell receptor beta chains follows, all from one sample in a study of shared T cell receptors in the human thymus. The protocol was immunoSEQ multiplex PCR, while the TCRdb copy is restricted to in-frame clones and leaves out a portion. Of approximately 580,000 clones listed, more than 75% were seen once; the top ten hold roughly 0.013%. The data were also submitted as part of a second study, on human thymus T cells.

Material: thymocytes. These receptors were collected from a boy younger than two with a congenital heart defect. The conserved cysteine and the conserved F or W are not part of the CDR3 here. Size is stated for part of the rows, as once, few or many counts, or as a class when the clone is expanded.

len: 13
abundance: few
v_gene: TRBV5-1
CDR3aa: ASSSEGGVTGELF

len: 11
abundance: NA
v_gene: TRBV6-4
CDR3aa: ASSDTTGMGYT

len: 13
abundance: few
v_gene: TRBV13
CDR3aa: ASSSGLADYNEQF

len: 18
abundance: NA
v_gene: TRBV10-3
CDR3aa: AISESTWGTHETNTGELF

len: 13
abundance: NA
v_gene: TRBV5-8
CDR3aa: ASSLGTDLYNEQF

len: 12
abundance: NA
v_gene: TRBV7-2
CDR3aa: ASSSGTENNEQF

len: 11
abundance: NA
v_gene: TRBV14
CDR3aa: ASTNRSFYEQY

len: 14
abundance: NA
v_gene: TRBV19
CDR3aa: ASSPLRDSRLGEQY

len: 17
abundance: NA
v_gene: TRBV5-1
CDR3aa: ASSLFPPGGASSYNEQF

len: 11
abundance: NA
v_gene: TRBV28
CDR3aa: ASSWGGGTEAF

len: 12
abundance: NA
v_gene: TRBV28
CDR3aa: ASSFKQVGSEQF